One and the same sample provided the 25 T cell receptor beta chains below, sequenced in a study of beta chain features in type 1 diabetes. Reverse transcribing all isolated RNA meant expressed TCRB transcripts were sequenced. Some clones are missing from TCRdb's copy, which holds only in-frame ones; the method was immunoSEQ multiplex PCR. Of 200,000 to 250,000 clones listed, about 30% are singletons. Sequencing input: central memory CD4+ T cells from blood. The receptors come from a man younger than 45 in good health.

Turning to this clone: A clone one base away is much larger, so this may be a read error. This chain uses TRBV30 with TRBJ2-7; no firm D call. The V end lost 4 bases, the J end lost 0 bases, and 13 bases lay between the germline ends. The germline gives CDR1 GTSNPN, CDR2 SVGIG (reference sequence). The CDR3 consists of 14 residues. CDR3 coding DNA: TGTGCCTGGACTTCTCCTCCTACCTCCTACGAGCAGTACTTC. Protein product: CAWTSPPTSYEQYF.

This clone was recorded a few times. The chain is built from TRBV7-2 and TRBJ2-7; 9 nucleotides agree with TRBD1. Germline CDR1 reads SGHTA; CDR2 reads FQGNSA. The CDR3 is 14 amino acids. With 5 bases clipped from V and 2 bases from J, the junction kept 4 bases outside the gene matches. CDR3 loop: CASSTTGGPYEQYF. Here the CDR3 DNA reads TGTGCCAGCAGCACAACAGGGGGCCCCTACGAGCAGTACTTC.

V gene TRBV7-2 combines with J gene TRBJ2-6; 8 bases align to TRBD1. The CDR3 loop spans 19 amino acids. With 1 base clipped from V and 1 base from J, the junction kept 9 bases outside the gene matches. CDR1 and CDR2 (germline): SGHTA, FQGNSA. Here the CDR3 reads CASSLVPGQGSSGANVLTF. The CDR3 DNA reads TGTGCCAGCAGCTTAGTGCCTGGACAGGGTTCATCTGGGGCCAACGTCCTGACTTTC.

A few counts support this clone. Other DNA sequences within the sample encode an identical CDR3. The CDR3 region is CASSYSGQGYEQYF. In nucleotides, the CDR3 is TGTGCCAGCAGTTACTCGGGACAGGGGTACGAGCAGTACTTC. V usage is TRBV6-5 and J usage is TRBJ2-7, with TRBD1 matching over 10 bases. The J segment lost 4 bases and the V segment lost 0 bases, leaving 0 bases of the junction unmatched. The CDR3 loop spans 14 amino acids. Per germline, CDR1 MNHEY and CDR2 SVGAGI.

The chain couples TRBV6-5 to TRBJ2-1; no definite D call. V lost 6 bases and J 3 bases, leaving 12 bases between the germline ends. Germline V CDR1 and CDR2: MNHEY, SVGAGI. This CDR3 region has 14 residues. The CDR3, as DNA: TGTGCCAGCAGGTCTAGGCTGGGCTACAATGAGCAGTTCTTC. Translation: CASRSRLGYNEQFF.

A few counts support this clone. The chain is built from TRBV29-1 and TRBJ2-2; the D gene could be TRBD1 or TRBD2 (5 bases each). Germline values: CDR1 SQVTM, CDR2 ANQGSEA. CDR3 length equals 13 residues. V was cut by 7 bases and J by 2 bases, with 11 bases left in between. CDR3 loop: CSGWDPNTGELFF. DNA of the CDR3: TGCAGCGGCTGGGACCCCAACACCGGGGAGCTGTTTTTT.

The chain is built from TRBV7-9 and TRBJ2-3; D uncertain. The CDR3 has 12 amino acids. CDR1 and CDR2 from the germline V gene are SEHNR and FQNEAQ (reference sequence). V was shortened by 5 bases and J by 2 bases, with 5 bases between the two germline ends. In nucleotides, the CDR3 is TGTGCCAGCAGCCCGGCCACAGATACGCAGTATTTT. It codes for CASSPATDTQYF.

The rearrangement uses TRBV7-6 and TRBJ2-7; D is undetermined. Germline loops: CDR1 SGHVS, CDR2 FNYEAQ. The germline V and J ends were trimmed by 1 base and 2 bases, with 12 bases remaining between them. There are 15 residues in the CDR3. CDR3 bases: TGTGCCAGCAGCTTAGGTGGCGGAATAACCTACGAGCAGTACTTC. Amino acids: CASSLGGGITYEQYF.

The CDR3 DNA reads TGTGCCAGCAGTGACCTTACAGGGAGTTTTCGCAATGAGCAGTTCTTC. It translates to CASSDLTGSFRNEQFF. The chain links TRBV6-1 to TRBJ2-1, with D possibly matching TRBD1 (6 bases). Per germline, CDR1 MNHNS and CDR2 SASEGT. This CDR3 region has 16 residues. Trimming removed 3 bases from V and 6 bases from J, with 18 bases in between.

The chain is built from TRBV7-2 and TRBJ2-5, with a possible D match to TRBD2 (5 bases). This CDR3 contains 14 residues. V lost 0 bases and J 3 bases, leaving 8 bases between the germline ends. The germline CDR1 and CDR2 sequences are SGHTA and FQGNSA. This CDR3 reads CASSLARAEETQYF. The CDR3 nucleotides read TGTGCCAGCAGCTTAGCCCGAGCGGAAGAGACCCAGTACTTC.

The chain couples TRBV10-3 to TRBJ2-7, with a tentative D call TRBD2 (6 bases). CDR3 length equals 14 residues. V gave up 5 bases and J gave up 7 bases, with 18 bases separating them. The V gene's germline CDR1 is ENHRY and CDR2 SYGVKD. CDR3 sequence reads: CAISNRRELGEQYF. CDR3 DNA sequence: TGTGCCATCAGTAATCGCCGGGAGCTCGGGGAGCAGTACTTC.

This clone occurred a few times. Written as DNA, the CDR3 is TGTGCCAGCAGCGTTAGCGGGCAAGACAATGAGCAGTTCTTC. It is translated as CASSVSGQDNEQFF. The chain combines TRBV9 with TRBJ2-1; 7 bases are shared with TRBD2. The V gene's germline CDR1 is SGDLS and CDR2 YYNGEE. With 2 bases clipped from V and 5 bases from J, the junction kept 4 bases outside the gene matches. The CDR3 is 14 residues long.

This chain connects TRBV7-9 to TRBJ1-1; the D gene is possibly TRBD1 (6 bases). Trimming left V 5 bases short and J 4 bases short, with 14 bases between. The CDR3 spans 14 residues. CDR1 is SEHNR and CDR2 is FQNEAQ in the germline V gene (reference sequence). The CDR3 is CASSRQDGATEAFF. CDR3 DNA sequence: TGTGCCAGCAGCCGACAGGACGGGGCCACTGAAGCTTTCTTT.

The V gene is TRBV25-1, the J gene TRBJ2-1; 10 nucleotides match TRBD1. The V segment lost 0 bases and the J segment 7 bases; nucleotides outside the gene matches: 3. Germline V gene lookup returns CDR1 MGHDK and CDR2 SYGVNS. The CDR3 extends over 15 amino acids. CDR3 coding DNA: TGTGCCAGCAGTGAATATCGGACAGGGGGTAATGAGCAGTTCTTC. Its protein is CASSEYRTGGNEQFF.

This sequence joins TRBV7-2 and TRBJ1-1, with D unclear. Trimming removed 5 bases from V and 4 bases from J, with 11 bases in between. CDR1 SGHTA and CDR2 FQGNSA come from the germline V gene. This CDR3 has 13 amino acids. The CDR3 loop is CASSLTEGTEAFF. CDR3 in DNA: TGTGCCAGCAGCCTCACAGAGGGCACTGAAGCTTTCTTT.

The chain uses TRBV27 and TRBJ1-1, with 10 bases that match TRBD1. Germline CDR1 MNHEY, CDR2 SMNVEV (reference sequence). This CDR3 region has 15 residues. Trimming at V came to 6 bases and at J to 5 bases, leaving 9 bases not matched to a gene. For the CDR3, the DNA is TGTGCCAGCAGCCGACCTGGGACAGGGGTTACTGAAGCTTTCTTT. Amino acids: CASSRPGTGVTEAFF.

The chain combines TRBV25-1 with TRBJ2-7; 13 nucleotides line up with TRBD2. Germline-derived CDR1 and CDR2 are MGHDK and SYGVNS. With 0 bases clipped from V and 7 bases from J, the junction kept 12 bases outside the gene matches. The CDR3 extends over 18 amino acids. CDR3 sequence (DNA): TGTGCCAGCAGTGAATACACTAGCGGGAGGGCCGATCCGTGGGAGCAGTACTTC. Encoded protein: CASSEYTSGRADPWEQYF.

DNA of the CDR3: TGTGCCAGCAGCACCCCGGAGGCGGGGGATACGCAGTATTTT. Its protein is CASSTPEAGDTQYF. The chain joins TRBV7-2 to TRBJ2-3; D may be TRBD2 (6 bases). V lost 5 bases, J lost 6 bases, and 15 bases lay in between. The V gene's germline CDR1 is SGHTA and CDR2 FQGNSA. This CDR3 contains 14 residues.

The chain joins TRBV18 to TRBJ2-2; unclear D gene. CDR3 length: 14 residues. The V end was cut by 2 bases, the J end by 1 base, with 5 bases between. CDR1 and CDR2 from the germline V gene are KGHSH and LQKENI. CDR3 residues: CASSPAGNTGELFF. Here the CDR3 DNA reads TGTGCCAGCTCACCAGCAGGGAACACCGGGGAGCTGTTTTTT.

V and J are TRBV6-5 and TRBJ2-2; TRBD1 matches at 7 bases. CDR1 and CDR2 from the germline V gene are MNHEY and SVGAGI. The CDR3 covers 15 residues. The V and J ends lost 4 bases and 6 bases, in that order; junction bases with no gene match: 8. The CDR3 sequence is CASSSYRTGAGELFF. The CDR3 region has the DNA TGTGCCAGCAGTTCCTATCGAACAGGGGCCGGGGAGCTGTTTTTT.

At least ten counts were recorded for this clone. The chain uses TRBV21-1 and TRBJ2-1; TRBD2 is taken as the D call from the table, unchecked against the DNA. TRBV21-1 is given as a pseudogene. The CDR3 contains 12 residues. For the CDR3, the DNA is TGTGCCAGCAGCAAAGGGGAGGCTGAGCAGTTCTTC. Translated, it gives CASSKGEAEQFF.

This chain connects TRBV2 to TRBJ2-5; TRBD2 is a possible D gene (5 bases). Deletions cut 3 bases from V and 4 bases from J, with 9 bases between. CDR1 and CDR2 (germline): SNHLY, FYNNEI. This CDR3 region has 13 residues. The CDR3 is CASSEGGRETQYF. The CDR3 DNA sequence: TGTGCCAGCAGTGAGGGTGGGAGAGAGACCCAGTACTTC.

This clone has just a few counts. The rearrangement uses TRBV10-3 and TRBJ1-2; possibly TRBD1 for D (5 bases). The CDR3 consists of 15 residues. Trimming took off 0 bases at V and 4 bases at J, with 12 bases between the two ends. From germline, CDR1 is ENHRY and CDR2 SYGVKD. The CDR3 sequence is CAISESQGETYGYTF. DNA of the CDR3: TGTGCCATCAGTGAGTCGCAGGGTGAGACCTATGGCTACACCTTC.

This clone has ten or more counts. The V gene is TRBV28, the J gene TRBJ2-1, with 13 bases identical to TRBD2. The CDR3 totals 16 residues. Germline V gene data show CDR1 as MDHEN and CDR2 as SYDVKM. The V gene end was trimmed by 6 bases and the J gene end by 11 bases; junction bases not matched to a gene: 13. Here the CDR3 DNA reads TGTGCCAGCAGCGACAGACTAGCGGGAGGCCCAAGTAAGCAGTTCTTC. It codes for CASSDRLAGGPSKQFF.

This clone showed up just a few times. The chain links TRBV5-4 to TRBJ2-7; 11 bases fit TRBD1. The CDR3 contains 15 residues. Germline V gives CDR1 SGHNT, CDR2 YYREEE (reference sequence). Trimming at V came to 4 bases and at J to 2 bases, leaving 5 bases not matched to a gene. This CDR3 is CASSGPGQGAYEQYF. CDR3 in DNA: TGTGCCAGCAGCGGACCGGGACAGGGGGCCTACGAGCAGTACTTC.